This T cell receptor (beta chain) was documented in a study of blood T cell repertoires in COVID-19. Study at large: Sample material is recorded as cDNA or gDNA derived from T cells, B-cell-depleted T cells, or PBMCs.

The germline V and J ends were trimmed by 4 bases and 0 bases, with 6 bases remaining between them. The CDR3 spans 13 residues. Germline V lookup: CDR1 SGHTA, CDR2 FQGNSA. Sequencing used immunoSEQ multiplex PCR; TCRdb keeps in-frame clones, though not all of them. The sample holds around 100,000 clones, approximately 90% seen once. Specimen: peripheral blood. The chain recombines TRBV7-2 with TRBJ2-5; the D gene is possibly TRBD1 (5 bases). This clonotype was sampled from a man aged 50 to 60 with acute or convalescent COVID-19. The CDR3 bases are TGTGCCAGCAGCTGGGGCAACCAAGAGACCCAGTACTTC. This gives the protein CASSWGNQETQYF.